This T cell receptor beta chain originates from a study of blood T cell repertoires in COVID-19. Study information: There were acute and convalescent COVID-19 samples, and they came from the United States, Italy and Spain. The analysed material was cDNA or gDNA that came from T cells, B-cell-depleted T cells, or PBMCs.

The CDR3 extends over 15 amino acids. Unmatched junction bases numbered 7, after V lost 4 bases and J lost 8 bases. Germline V gives CDR1 SGDLS, CDR2 YYNGEE. Authors' methods: Scientists estimated how many nucleated cells there were by amplifying reference gene primers. Assay: immunoSEQ multiplex PCR; the TCRdb copy retains only in-frame clones and omits some. V and J calls and clone size are copied from that table; D and trimming were computed from the DNA. Here the sample spans around 150,000 clones, about 80% being singletons. This chain joins TRBV9 and TRBJ1-4; 11 positions match TRBD1. This receptor was identified in a man aged 55 to 69 with acute or convalescent COVID-19. Sequences were obtained from peripheral blood. For the CDR3, the DNA is TGTGCCAGCAGCCCATCCGGGACAGGGGGAGAAAAACTGTTTTTT. It is translated as CASSPSGTGGEKLFF.